This note documents a single TCR beta chain sequence. Sequenced by immunoSEQ multiplex PCR; TCRdb stores in-frame clones only, minus some. The sample comprises around 130,000 clones, 93% of which are singletons, and roughly 5.7% rests with the top ten. This sample is drawn from a study of T cell changes during pregnancy in multiple sclerosis. V gave up 4 bases and J gave up 2 bases; unmatched junction bases: 7. The V gene's germline CDR1 is SGDLS and CDR2 YYNGEE. CDR3 size: 16 residues. This clonotype originated in a female donor with multiple sclerosis, enrolled in a pregnancy study. The chain is built from TRBV9 and TRBJ2-3; TRBD2 agrees at 10 bases. Material: peripheral blood, obtained before pregnancy. This CDR3 is CASSLKAGGPTDTQYF. The CDR3 DNA reads TGTGCCAGCAGCCTTAAAGCGGGAGGGCCCACAGATACGCAGTATTTT.